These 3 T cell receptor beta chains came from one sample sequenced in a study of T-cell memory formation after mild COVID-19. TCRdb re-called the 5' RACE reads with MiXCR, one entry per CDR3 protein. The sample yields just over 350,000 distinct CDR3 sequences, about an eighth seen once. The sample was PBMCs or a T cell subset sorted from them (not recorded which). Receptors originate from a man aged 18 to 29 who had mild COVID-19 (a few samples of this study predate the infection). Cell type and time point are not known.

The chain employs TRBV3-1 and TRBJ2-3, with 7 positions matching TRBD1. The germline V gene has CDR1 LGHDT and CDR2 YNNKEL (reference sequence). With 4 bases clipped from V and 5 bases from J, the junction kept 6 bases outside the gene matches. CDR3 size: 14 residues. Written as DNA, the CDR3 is TGTGCCAGCAGCCTCCGGGACAGAGGAGATACGCAGTATTTT. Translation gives CASSLRDRGDTQYF.

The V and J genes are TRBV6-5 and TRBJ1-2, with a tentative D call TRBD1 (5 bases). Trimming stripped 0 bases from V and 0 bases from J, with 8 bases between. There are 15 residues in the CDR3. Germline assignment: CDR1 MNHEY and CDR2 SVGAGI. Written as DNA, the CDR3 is TGTGCCAGCAGTTACTCATGGGGGGCTAACTATGGCTACACCTTC. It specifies CASSYSWGANYGYTF.

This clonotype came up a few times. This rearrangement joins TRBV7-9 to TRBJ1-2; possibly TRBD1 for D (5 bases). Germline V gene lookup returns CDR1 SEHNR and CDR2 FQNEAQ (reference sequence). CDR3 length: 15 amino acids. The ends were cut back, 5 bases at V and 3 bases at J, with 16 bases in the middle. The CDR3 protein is CASSKDTGAYYGYTF. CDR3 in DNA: TGTGCCAGCAGCAAGGACACCGGGGCCTACTATGGCTACACCTTC.